These T cell receptor beta chains were read from a single sample in a study of T cell responses to AZD1222 COVID-19 vaccine. The data were produced by immunoSEQ multiplex PCR, yet TCRdb's version contains in-frame clones alone and is incomplete. The data show around 84,000 clones, about 84% seen once. This specimen consisted of peripheral blood, obtained on day 0 of AZD1222 vaccination. All receptors come from an adult in good health. CDR3s include the opening cysteine and the closing phenylalanine or tryptophan. The D gene is left open where the match is weak. Clone size is shown for a subset of rows, as once, few, many or a class of expanded clone.

V gene: TRBV6-5
D gene: TRBD2
clone size: .
J gene: TRBJ2-1
CDR3 length: 15
CDR3 DNA: TGTGCCAGCAGTAGGGGACTAGCGGGGGGGAATGAGCAGTTCTTC
CDR3 protein: CASSRGLAGGNEQFF

V gene: TRBV7-8
D gene: TRBD1
clone size: once
J gene: TRBJ2-1
CDR3 length: 18
CDR3 DNA: TGTGCCAGCAGCTTAGCGAGTCGTGGACAGGCCCGGAGGAATGAGCAGTTCTTC
CDR3 protein: CASSLASRGQARRNEQFF

V gene: TRBV30
D gene: .
clone size: .
J gene: TRBJ1-3
CDR3 length: 13
CDR3 DNA: TGTGCCTGTGCCCCGGGGGGTGGAAACACCATATATTTT
CDR3 protein: CACAPGGGNTIYF

V gene: TRBV11-2
D gene: .
clone size: .
J gene: TRBJ1-2
CDR3 length: 13
CDR3 DNA: TGTGCCAGCAGTCTGGACATTCGGGGTGGCTACACCTTC
CDR3 protein: CASSLDIRGGYTF

V gene: TRBV4-1
D gene: TRBD1
clone size: .
J gene: TRBJ2-7
CDR3 length: 15
CDR3 DNA: TGCGCCAGCAGCCCCCGGACAGGGAGCTCCTACGAGCAGTACTTC
CDR3 protein: CASSPRTGSSYEQYF

V gene: TRBV3-1/TRBV3-2
D gene: .
clone size: .
J gene: TRBJ1-4
CDR3 length: 16
CDR3 DNA: TGTGCCAGCAGCCACACGGGGGCTACGACTAATGAAAAACTGTTTTTT
CDR3 protein: CASSHTGATTNEKLFF

V gene: TRBV5-4
D gene: .
clone size: once
J gene: TRBJ1-1
CDR3 length: 12
CDR3 DNA: TGTGCCAGCAGCTTGGGACAGCTTGAAGCTTTCTTT
CDR3 protein: CASSLGQLEAFF

V gene: TRBV19
D gene: TRBD1
clone size: .
J gene: TRBJ1-2
CDR3 length: 15
CDR3 DNA: TGTGCCAGTAGTACCCGCGGACAGGGCGACTATGGCTACACCTTC
CDR3 protein: CASSTRGQGDYGYTF

V gene: TRBV27
D gene: TRBD2
clone size: .
J gene: TRBJ2-7
CDR3 length: 15
CDR3 DNA: TGTGCCAGCAAGGAGCAAGGACTAGCGGATTACGAGCAGTACTTC
CDR3 protein: CASKEQGLADYEQYF

V gene: TRBV5-1
D gene: TRBD1
clone size: .
J gene: TRBJ1-1
CDR3 length: 14
CDR3 DNA: TGCGCCAGCAGCGGACAGGGGGGGAACACTGAAGCTTTCTTT
CDR3 protein: CASSGQGGNTEAFF

V gene: TRBV18
D gene: TRBD2
clone size: .
J gene: TRBJ2-7
CDR3 length: 16
CDR3 DNA: TGTGCCAGCTCACCACCGGGGCTAGCGGGGGCTTACGAGCAGTACTTC
CDR3 protein: CASSPPGLAGAYEQYF

V gene: TRBV19
D gene: .
clone size: .
J gene: TRBJ1-2
CDR3 length: 13
CDR3 DNA: TGTGCCAGTAGTTTCCGGGATCTCATTGGCTACACCTTC
CDR3 protein: CASSFRDLIGYTF

V gene: TRBV6-5
D gene: TRBD1
clone size: .
J gene: TRBJ2-2
CDR3 length: 14
CDR3 DNA: TGTGCCAGCACCGACAGGGTAAACACCGGGGAGCTGTTTTTT
CDR3 protein: CASTDRVNTGELFF

V gene: TRBV18
D gene: TRBD1
clone size: .
J gene: TRBJ1-5
CDR3 length: 14
CDR3 DNA: TGTGCCAGCTCACCGACAGGGGACAATCAGCCCCAGCATTTT
CDR3 protein: CASSPTGDNQPQHF

V gene: TRBV6-4
D gene: TRBD1
clone size: few
J gene: TRBJ2-1
CDR3 length: 23
CDR3 DNA: TGTGCCAGCAGTGACTCTTTGCGGACAGGGGGGTTGGCTACCCCGCCCTCAGACAATGAGCAGTTCTTC
CDR3 protein: CASSDSLRTGGLATPPSDNEQFF

V gene: TRBV7-8
D gene: .
clone size: few
J gene: TRBJ2-2
CDR3 length: 16
CDR3 DNA: TGTGCCAGCAGTTGGGGCGAAGGTTATGAGACCGGGGAGCTGTTTTTT
CDR3 protein: CASSWGEGYETGELFF

V gene: TRBV5-1
D gene: .
clone size: .
J gene: TRBJ2-2
CDR3 length: 16
CDR3 DNA: TGCGCCAGCAGCTCCCGCGGAGGTGGGGTCCCCGGGGAGCTGTTTTTT
CDR3 protein: CASSSRGGGVPGELFF

V gene: TRBV15
D gene: .
clone size: .
J gene: TRBJ1-5
CDR3 length: 15
CDR3 DNA: TGTGCCACCAGCCACGGAGGGGGGGCAGGTCAGCCCCAGCATTTT
CDR3 protein: CATSHGGGAGQPQHF

V gene: TRBV2
D gene: .
clone size: .
J gene: TRBJ2-1
CDR3 length: 14
CDR3 DNA: TGTGCCAGCAGTGAACCCCTCTCCTACAATGAGCAGTTCTTC
CDR3 protein: CASSEPLSYNEQFF

V gene: TRBV2
D gene: .
clone size: .
J gene: TRBJ2-1
CDR3 length: 12
CDR3 DNA: TGTGCCAGCAGGGGCGGGGGCAGCGAGCAGTTCTTC
CDR3 protein: CASRGGGSEQFF

V gene: TRBV3-1/TRBV3-2
D gene: .
clone size: .
J gene: TRBJ1-6
CDR3 length: 14
CDR3 DNA: TGTGCCAGCAGCTTGAAGGGGCAGAATTCACCCCTCCACTTT
CDR3 protein: CASSLKGQNSPLHF

V gene: TRBV25-1
D gene: .
clone size: .
J gene: TRBJ2-2
CDR3 length: 17
CDR3 DNA: TGTGCCAGCAGTGAACGAGTAGGGACGCAGGGGACCGGGGAGCTGTTTTTT
CDR3 protein: CASSERVGTQGTGELFF

V gene: TRBV12-3/TRBV12-4
D gene: .
clone size: .
J gene: TRBJ1-1
CDR3 length: 13
CDR3 DNA: TGTGCCAGCAGCAGGTATTGGGACACTGAAGCTTTCTTT
CDR3 protein: CASSRYWDTEAFF

V gene: TRBV3-1/TRBV3-2
D gene: TRBD1
clone size: .
J gene: TRBJ1-2
CDR3 length: 14
CDR3 DNA: TGTGCCAGCAGCTCCAGGGGGACAAACTATGGCTACACCTTC
CDR3 protein: CASSSRGTNYGYTF

V gene: TRBV7-2
D gene: TRBD1
clone size: once
J gene: TRBJ2-7
CDR3 length: 16
CDR3 DNA: TGTGCCAGCAGCTCATACCTCAGGACAGGGTCTTACGAGCAGTACTTC
CDR3 protein: CASSSYLRTGSYEQYF

V gene: TRBV5-1
D gene: .
clone size: few
J gene: TRBJ1-1
CDR3 length: 13
CDR3 DNA: TGCGCCAGCAGCTTGTCGGGGTTCACTGAAGCTTTCTTT
CDR3 protein: CASSLSGFTEAFF

V gene: TRBV18
D gene: .
clone size: few
J gene: TRBJ2-7
CDR3 length: 12
CDR3 DNA: TGTGCCAGCTCACCGGGGACCTACGGGCAGTACTTC
CDR3 protein: CASSPGTYGQYF

V gene: TRBV11-2
D gene: TRBD1
clone size: .
J gene: TRBJ2-1
CDR3 length: 17
CDR3 DNA: TGTGCCAGCAGCTCGCGGGCAGGACAGGCTTTCTACAATGAGCAGTTCTTC
CDR3 protein: CASSSRAGQAFYNEQFF

V gene: TRBV6-2/TRBV6-3
D gene: .
clone size: .
J gene: TRBJ1-5
CDR3 length: 13
CDR3 DNA: TGTGCCAGCAGTTACGGCAGCAATCAGCCCCAGCATTTT
CDR3 protein: CASSYGSNQPQHF

V gene: TRBV5-1
D gene: TRBD2
clone size: .
J gene: TRBJ2-7
CDR3 length: 16
CDR3 DNA: TGCGCCAGCAGCCTCCTCCCTAGCGGGGTCTCCTACGAGCAGTACTTC
CDR3 protein: CASSLLPSGVSYEQYF

V gene: TRBV2
D gene: .
clone size: .
J gene: TRBJ2-7
CDR3 length: 14
CDR3 DNA: TGTGCCAGCAGCCGATCGACCCGCTCCTACGAGCAGTACTTC
CDR3 protein: CASSRSTRSYEQYF

V gene: TRBV27
D gene: .
clone size: .
J gene: TRBJ2-1
CDR3 length: 14
CDR3 DNA: TGTGCCAGCAGTTTGCGGGGCACCTACAATGAGCAGTTCTTC
CDR3 protein: CASSLRGTYNEQFF

V gene: TRBV19
D gene: .
clone size: .
J gene: TRBJ1-2
CDR3 length: 13
CDR3 DNA: TGTGCCAGTAGTTCGAGGACAGTAAGTGGCTACACCTTC
CDR3 protein: CASSSRTVSGYTF

V gene: TRBV10-3
D gene: .
clone size: .
J gene: TRBJ1-1
CDR3 length: 16
CDR3 DNA: TGTGCCATTTCCGGGACACAAAGGAGAGTGAACACTGAAGCTTTCTTT
CDR3 protein: CAISGTQRRVNTEAFF

V gene: TRBV10-3
D gene: TRBD2
clone size: .
J gene: TRBJ2-3
CDR3 length: 16
CDR3 DNA: TGTGCCACGCAAGGCCTGGCGGGAGGCCACACAGATACGCAGTATTTT
CDR3 protein: CATQGLAGGHTDTQYF

V gene: TRBV2
D gene: TRBD1
clone size: .
J gene: TRBJ1-4
CDR3 length: 16
CDR3 DNA: TGTGCCAGCAGTGAAGCTTCCAGGACAGGTCCTGAAAAACTGTTTTTT
CDR3 protein: CASSEASRTGPEKLFF

V gene: TRBV15
D gene: TRBD1
clone size: .
J gene: TRBJ1-6
CDR3 length: 15
CDR3 DNA: TGTGCCACCAGCAGGACAGGGACCGGTAATTCACCCCTCCACTTT
CDR3 protein: CATSRTGTGNSPLHF

V gene: TRBV29-1
D gene: .
clone size: .
J gene: TRBJ2-1
CDR3 length: 14
CDR3 DNA: TGCACCTTTGGGGTGGGGTTAGGCTACAATGAGCAGTTCTTC
CDR3 protein: CTFGVGLGYNEQFF

V gene: TRBV7-9
D gene: .
clone size: .
J gene: TRBJ1-3
CDR3 length: 16
CDR3 DNA: TGTGCCAGCAGTCCTCCGGGGCCCAGCTCTGGAAACACCATATATTTT
CDR3 protein: CASSPPGPSSGNTIYF

V gene: TRBV18
D gene: TRBD1
clone size: .
J gene: TRBJ1-2
CDR3 length: 14
CDR3 DNA: TGTGCCAGCGCCGGGACAGACTATAACTATGGCTACACCTTC
CDR3 protein: CASAGTDYNYGYTF

V gene: TRBV18
D gene: TRBD2
clone size: .
J gene: TRBJ2-1
CDR3 length: 14
CDR3 DNA: TGTGCCAGCTCACTAGCGGGGGGGTACAATGAGCAGTTCTTC
CDR3 protein: CASSLAGGYNEQFF

V gene: TRBV28
D gene: TRBD1
clone size: .
J gene: TRBJ1-6
CDR3 length: 17
CDR3 DNA: TGTGCCAGCAGGTCACAGGGGGCGTTTGGCTATAATTCACCCCTCCACTTT
CDR3 protein: CASRSQGAFGYNSPLHF

V gene: TRBV28
D gene: .
clone size: .
J gene: TRBJ2-3
CDR3 length: 19
CDR3 DNA: TGTGCCAGCAGTTCCATTTGGGGGATGACAGCTTCTAGCACAGATACGCAGTATTTT
CDR3 protein: CASSSIWGMTASSTDTQYF